Listed below are T cell receptor beta chains from one sample, sequenced in a study of beta chain features in type 1 diabetes. Clones were sequenced by immunoSEQ multiplex PCR, and TCRdb holds only the in-frame ones, with some missing. The sample records 390,000 or so clones, approximately 13% being singletons. The material sequenced was naive CD4+ T cells from blood. Every receptor here comes from a man aged 30 to 45 in good health. CDR3s include the opening cysteine and the closing phenylalanine or tryptophan. A D gene is named only where the DNA matches it firmly. A clone size is listed for some rows: how often the clone was seen (once, few, many), or a class if it is expanded.

clone_size	d_call	v_call	j_call	cdr3_aa	cdr3_nt
few	NA	TRBV4-1	TRBJ2-1	CASSVAGEGYYNEQFF	TGCGCCAGCAGCGTTGCCGGTGAAGGGTATTACAATGAGCAGTTCTTC
NA	TRBD2	TRBV7-6	TRBJ2-3	CASSLGRAGGTTDTQYF	TGTGCCAGCAGCTTGGGCAGAGCGGGGGGCACCACAGATACGCAGTATTTT
NA	NA	TRBV6-1	TRBJ2-7	CASSVGAVRTYEQYF	TGTGCCAGCAGTGTGGGGGCGGTTCGCACCTACGAGCAGTACTTC
NA	NA	TRBV25-1	TRBJ2-6	CASSAGGQGANVLTF	TGTGCCAGCAGCGCCGGGGGTCAAGGGGCCAACGTCCTGACTTTC
NA	TRBD2	TRBV7-9	TRBJ2-1	CASSLEIGLAGGHEQFF	TGTGCCAGCAGCTTAGAAATAGGACTAGCGGGAGGACACGAGCAGTTCTTC
few	NA	TRBV29-1	TRBJ2-1	CSVERGGGVYNEQFF	TGCAGCGTTGAAAGGGGCGGCGGGGTCTACAATGAGCAGTTCTTC
NA	NA	TRBV6-5	TRBJ1-3	CASIGGVGNTIYF	TGTGCCAGCATAGGCGGGGTTGGAAACACCATATATTTT
NA	TRBD2	TRBV6-5	TRBJ2-3	CASSYSAGGRGTQYF	TGTGCCAGCAGTTACTCAGCGGGGGGGCGTGGTACGCAGTATTTT
NA	NA	TRBV5-8	TRBJ2-1	CASSLADEQFF	TGTGCCAGCAGCTTGGCCGATGAGCAGTTCTTC
NA	NA	TRBV20-1	TRBJ2-3	CSAVRTDTQYF	TGCAGTGCCGTCAGAACAGATACGCAGTATTTT
few	NA	TRBV19	TRBJ2-2	CASSTLSGELFF	TGTGCCAGTAGTACACTCTCCGGGGAGCTGTTTTTT
NA	NA	TRBV29-1	TRBJ2-7	CSVAISSPTLTYEQYF	TGCAGCGTTGCCATATCTAGCCCAACCCTTACCTACGAGCAGTACTTC
NA	NA	TRBV2	TRBJ2-3	CASSLTPGPRGTDTQYF	TGTGCCAGCAGCTTAACTCCGGGACCGAGAGGGACAGATACGCAGTATTTT
NA	NA	TRBV20-1	TRBJ2-1	CSARWDEQFF	TGCAGTGCTAGATGGGATGAGCAGTTCTTC